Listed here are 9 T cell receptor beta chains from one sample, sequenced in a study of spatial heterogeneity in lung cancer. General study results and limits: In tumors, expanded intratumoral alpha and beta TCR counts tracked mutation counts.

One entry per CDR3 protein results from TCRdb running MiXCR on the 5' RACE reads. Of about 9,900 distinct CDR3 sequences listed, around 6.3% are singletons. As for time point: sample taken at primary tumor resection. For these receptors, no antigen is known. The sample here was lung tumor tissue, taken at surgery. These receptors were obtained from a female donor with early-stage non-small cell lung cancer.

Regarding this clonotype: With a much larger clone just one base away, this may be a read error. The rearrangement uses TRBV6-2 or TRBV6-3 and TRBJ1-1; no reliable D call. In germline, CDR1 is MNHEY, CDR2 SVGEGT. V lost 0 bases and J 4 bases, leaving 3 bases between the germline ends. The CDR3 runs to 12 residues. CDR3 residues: CASSYSTTEAFF. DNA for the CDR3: TGTGCCAGCAGTTACTCGACCACTGAAGCTTTCTTT.

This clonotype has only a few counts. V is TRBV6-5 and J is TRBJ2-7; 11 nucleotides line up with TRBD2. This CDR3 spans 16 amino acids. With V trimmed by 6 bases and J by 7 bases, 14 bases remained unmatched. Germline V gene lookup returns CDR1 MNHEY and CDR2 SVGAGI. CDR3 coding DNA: TGTGCCAGCAGCAGAACAGGACTAGCGGGTGCTGGGGAGCAGTACTTC. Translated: CASSRTGLAGAGEQYF.

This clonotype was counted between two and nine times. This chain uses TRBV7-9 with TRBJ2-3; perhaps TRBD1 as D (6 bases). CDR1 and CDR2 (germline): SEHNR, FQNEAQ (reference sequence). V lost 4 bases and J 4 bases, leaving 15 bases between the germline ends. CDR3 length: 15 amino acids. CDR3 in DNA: TGTGCCAGCAGCTCAACCTGGGGGCCGGCAGATACGCAGTATTTT. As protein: CASSSTWGPADTQYF.

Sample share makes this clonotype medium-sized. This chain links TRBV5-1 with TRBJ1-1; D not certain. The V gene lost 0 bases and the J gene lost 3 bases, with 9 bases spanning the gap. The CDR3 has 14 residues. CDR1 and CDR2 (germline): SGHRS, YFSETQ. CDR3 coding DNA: TGCGCCAGCAGCTTGGCCGGTGGGGACACTGAAGCTTTCTTT. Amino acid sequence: CASSLAGGDTEAFF.

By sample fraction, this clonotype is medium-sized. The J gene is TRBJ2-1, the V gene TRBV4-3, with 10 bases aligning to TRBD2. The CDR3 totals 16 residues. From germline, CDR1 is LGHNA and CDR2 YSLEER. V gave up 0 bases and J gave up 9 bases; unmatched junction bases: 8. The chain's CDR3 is CASSQDILAGDGEQFF. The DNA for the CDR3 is TGCGCCAGCAGCCAAGACATCCTAGCGGGAGATGGTGAGCAGTTCTTC.

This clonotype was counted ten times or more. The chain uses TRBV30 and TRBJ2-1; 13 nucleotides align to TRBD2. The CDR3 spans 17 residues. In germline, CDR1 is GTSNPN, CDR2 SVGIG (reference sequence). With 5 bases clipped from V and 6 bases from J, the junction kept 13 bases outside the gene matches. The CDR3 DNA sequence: TGTGCCTGGCGGCTTGGACTAGCGGGAGCGAGCTCCAATGAGCAGTTCTTC. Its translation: CAWRLGLAGASSNEQFF.

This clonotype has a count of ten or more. The CDR3 nucleotides read TGCAGTGCTAGAGATCTCCTGACAGCTTACAATGAGCAGTTCTTC. Amino acids: CSARDLLTAYNEQFF. V usage is TRBV20-1 and J usage is TRBJ2-1; TRBD1 is a possible D gene (5 bases). V was shortened by 0 bases and J by 4 bases, with 13 bases between the two germline ends. From germline, CDR1 is DFQATT and CDR2 SNEGSKA (reference sequence). This CDR3 is built from 15 residues.

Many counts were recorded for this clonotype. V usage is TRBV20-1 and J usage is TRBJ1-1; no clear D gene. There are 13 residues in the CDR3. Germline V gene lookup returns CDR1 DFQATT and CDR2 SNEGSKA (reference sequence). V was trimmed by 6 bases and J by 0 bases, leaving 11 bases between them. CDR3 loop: CSAPRLVNTEAFF. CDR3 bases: TGCAGTGCCCCCAGGCTCGTGAACACTGAAGCTTTCTTT.

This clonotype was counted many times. In DNA, the CDR3 is TGTGCCAGCAGCTTAGAGTTGGGGTGGACTAGCGGGAGGATGACCCAGTACTTC. This translates into CASSLELGWTSGRMTQYF. The V call is TRBV7-8, the J call TRBJ2-5; 14 nucleotides agree with TRBD2. With 1 base clipped from V and 7 bases from J, the junction kept 11 bases outside the gene matches. The CDR3 extends over 18 amino acids. The germline gives CDR1 SGHVS, CDR2 FQNEAQ.